The 24 T cell receptor beta chains below come from one sample, sequenced in a study of blood T cell repertoires in COVID-19. TCRdb's table, derived via immunoSEQ multiplex PCR, lists solely in-frame clones and lacks some. The sample yields hundreds of thousands of clones, roughly 88% seen once. The sample consisted of PBMCs or T cells enriched from blood (not recorded which). These TCRs come from a woman aged 40 to 49 with acute COVID-19.

This rearrangement joins TRBV27 to TRBJ2-5; D might be TRBD1 (5 bases). The CDR3 runs 13 residues. CDR1 is MNHEY and CDR2 is SMNVEV in the germline V gene (reference sequence). Trimming removed 2 bases at V and 4 bases at J, with 8 bases between. The CDR3, as DNA: TGTGCCAGCAGTTTAATGGGGCCAGAGACCCAGTACTTC. It specifies CASSLMGPETQYF.

The chain joins TRBV5-1 to TRBJ2-5, with 13 positions matching TRBD2. The CDR3 has 17 amino acids. Germline CDR1 SGHRS, CDR2 YFSETQ. The junction had 12 bases not matched to a gene; V was cut back by 6 bases and J by 4 bases. The chain's CDR3 is CASTSGLAGYSAETQYF. CDR3 in DNA: TGCGCCAGCACCTCGGGACTAGCGGGGTATTCTGCAGAGACCCAGTACTTC.

This clone came up a few times. V gene TRBV18 combines with J gene TRBJ1-1; D may be TRBD1 (6 bases). Germline assignment: CDR1 KGHSH and CDR2 LQKENI. The CDR3 loop spans 17 amino acids. V was clipped by 2 bases and J by 3 bases, with 19 bases between them. CDR3 nucleotides: TGTGCCAGCTCACCAGTGAACAGGGATCCGTCGGACACTGAAGCTTTCTTT. Residues: CASSPVNRDPSDTEAFF.

This clone has only one observation. This chain connects TRBV5-4 to TRBJ2-2; D might be TRBD1 (6 bases). Trimming left V 3 bases short and J 0 bases short, with 12 bases between. The V gene's germline CDR1 is SGHNT and CDR2 YYREEE (reference sequence). This CDR3 is 16 amino acids long. CDR3: CASSSLGGTNTGELFF. DNA of the CDR3: TGTGCCAGCAGCTCCCTAGGGGGAACGAACACCGGGGAGCTGTTTTTT.

The genes are TRBV14 and TRBJ1-2, with a possible D match to TRBD1 (5 bases). The CDR3 is made up of 13 amino acids. Germline V CDR1 and CDR2: SGHDN, FVKESK. Deletions cut 5 bases from V and 9 bases from J, with 16 bases between. CDR3 region: CASSFEGRGSYTF. The CDR3 nucleotides are TGTGCCAGCAGCTTCGAGGGGAGGGGAAGCTACACCTTC.

The gene calls are TRBV5-1 and TRBJ2-3; 9 bases line up with TRBD2. This CDR3 has 16 residues. Germline V gene lookup returns CDR1 SGHRS and CDR2 YFSETQ. The ends lost 0 bases at V and 0 bases at J; junction bases unmatched: 2. In DNA form, the CDR3 reads TGCGCCAGCAGCTTGGCGCTAGCGGGGAGCACAGATACGCAGTATTTT. This gives the protein CASSLALAGSTDTQYF.

V usage is TRBV2 and J usage is TRBJ2-2; the D gene is possibly TRBD2 (6 bases). Germline V gene data show CDR1 as SNHLY and CDR2 as FYNNEI. V was shortened by 8 bases and J by 5 bases, with 12 bases between the two germline ends. This CDR3 contains 13 residues. The CDR3 loop is CASGLRETGELFF. CDR3 DNA: TGTGCCAGCGGGCTACGGGAGACCGGGGAGCTGTTTTTT. Filled out from reference TRBV2 and TRBJ2-2, the complete variable domain reads EPEVTQTPSHQVTQMGQEVILRCVPISNHLYFYWYRQILGQKVEFLVSFYNNEISEKSEIFDDQFSVERPDGSNFTLKIRSTKLEDSAMYFCASGLRETGELFFGEGSRLTVL.

CDR3 sequence: CASSQALAGYYEQYF. The CDR3, as DNA: TGTGCCAGCAGCCAAGCACTAGCGGGGTACTACGAGCAGTACTTC. V usage is TRBV3-1 (or the pseudogene TRBV3-2) and J usage is TRBJ2-7, with TRBD2 identical over 10 bases. Germline-derived CDR1 and CDR2 are LGHDT and YNNKEL (reference sequence). CDR3 length: 15 residues. The V and J ends lost 1 base and 3 bases, in that order; junction bases with no gene match: 3.

V and J are TRBV30 and TRBJ2-3; a weak D match, TRBD2 (6 bases). Deletions cut 4 bases from V and 0 bases from J, with 8 bases between. The V gene's germline CDR1 is GTSNPN and CDR2 SVGIG (reference sequence). This CDR3 is 13 amino acids long. CDR3 residues: CAWKRGSTDTQYF. Here the CDR3 DNA reads TGTGCCTGGAAACGGGGGAGCACAGATACGCAGTATTTT.

The rearrangement joins TRBV5-6 to TRBJ1-6; D gene ambiguous. The length of the CDR3 is 13 residues. The V gene's germline CDR1 is SGHDT and CDR2 YYEEEE. Trimming took 1 base from V and 5 from J, leaving 4 bases between them. The CDR3 region is CASSLLNNSPLHF. CDR3 nucleotides: TGTGCCAGCAGCTTGTTAAATAATTCACCCCTCCACTTT.

As to this clone: This sample also contains other DNA sequences that code for the same CDR3. V gene TRBV14 combines with J gene TRBJ1-2; the D gene is possibly TRBD1 (6 bases). The germline gives CDR1 SGHDN, CDR2 FVKESK. The CDR3 sequence is 13 residues long. V gave up 4 bases and J gave up 4 bases, with 10 bases separating them. CDR3 in amino acids: CASSPGQIYGYTF. CDR3 nucleotides: TGTGCCAGCAGCCCTGGACAGATCTATGGCTACACCTTC. Together with reference TRBV14 and TRBJ1-2, the CDR3 gives the full variable domain: EAGVTQFPSHSVIEKGQTVTLRCDPISGHDNLYWYRRVMGKEIKFLLHFVKESKQDESGMPNNRFLAERTGGTYSTLKVQPAELEDSGVYFCASSPGQIYGYTFGSGTRLTVV.

V and J are TRBV3-1 (or the pseudogene TRBV3-2) and TRBJ1-5; TRBD1 matches 7 bases. Germline assignment: CDR1 LGHDT and CDR2 YNNKEL (reference sequence). V lost 0 bases to trimming and J lost 1 base; unmatched junction nucleotides: 9. The CDR3 has 18 amino acids. The CDR3 is CASSQEPGQAGSNQPQHF. The CDR3 DNA follows: TGTGCCAGCAGCCAAGAGCCCGGACAGGCTGGAAGCAATCAGCCCCAGCATTTT.

The chain couples TRBV21-1 to TRBJ2-5; TRBD1 is the table's D call, not checked against the DNA. TRBV21-1 is given as a pseudogene. This CDR3 is 18 amino acids long. The CDR3 loop is CASSKGDPGTGCRETQYF. For the CDR3, the DNA is TGTGCCAGCAGCAAAGGGGACCCAGGGACAGGTTGTAGGGAGACCCAGTACTTC.

This clone was detected once. The genes are TRBV15 and TRBJ2-1; possibly TRBD1 for D (6 bases). Germline V gives CDR1 LNHNV, CDR2 YYDKDF (reference sequence). Trimming left V 10 bases short and J 4 bases short, with 14 bases between. This CDR3 spans 13 amino acids. The CDR3 loop reads CASSRGQYNEQFF. The CDR3 DNA reads as TGTGCCAGTAGCCGGGGACAATACAATGAGCAGTTCTTC.

The sample holds one count of this clone. The gene calls are TRBV27 and TRBJ1-2, with D tentatively TRBD1 (5 bases). The V and J ends lost 1 base and 4 bases respectively, with 10 bases between them. CDR1 is MNHEY and CDR2 is SMNVEV in the germline V gene (reference sequence). The CDR3 spans 14 residues. This CDR3 is CASSLYGTAYGYTF. The CDR3 DNA reads TGTGCCAGCAGTTTATATGGGACTGCCTATGGCTACACCTTC.

This clone was seen a few times. This chain connects TRBV6-5 to TRBJ1-4, with 9 bases lining up with TRBD1. The CDR3 runs to 14 residues. The junction had 8 bases not matched to a gene; V was cut back by 7 bases and J by 8 bases. Germline V lookup: CDR1 MNHEY, CDR2 SVGAGI. The CDR3 DNA reads as TGTGCCAGCACAGACAGGGGGTTGGGGGAAAAACTGTTTTTT. It translates to CASTDRGLGEKLFF.

The chain has TRBV2 and TRBJ1-4, with D uncertain. The germline CDR1 and CDR2 sequences are SNHLY and FYNNEI. This CDR3 has 14 amino acids. The germline V and J ends were trimmed by 5 bases and 1 base, with 8 bases remaining between them. The CDR3 DNA reads as TGTGCCAGCAGTATTTATGTAACTAATGAAAAACTGTTTTTT. Residues: CASSIYVTNEKLFF. Drawing the rest from reference TRBV2 and TRBJ1-4, the complete variable domain is EPEVTQTPSHQVTQMGQEVILRCVPISNHLYFYWYRQILGQKVEFLVSFYNNEISEKSEIFDDQFSVERPDGSNFTLKIRSTKLEDSAMYFCASSIYVTNEKLFFGSGTQLSVL.

The gene calls are TRBV5-7 and TRBJ2-7; 11 bases are shared with TRBD1. TRBV5-7 belongs to the ORF category, with a function that is uncertain. J gave up 0 bases and V 5 bases, and 4 bases lay outside the gene matches. There are 15 residues in the CDR3. This chain's CDR3 is CASSRGQGGSYEQYF. The CDR3 DNA reads as TGTGCCAGCAGTAGGGGACAGGGGGGCTCCTACGAGCAGTACTTC.

The chain combines TRBV4-2 with TRBJ1-2; maybe TRBD1 (5 bases). The germline CDR1 and CDR2 sequences are LGHNA and YNFKEQ. V shed 4 bases and J shed 8 bases, with 17 bases lying between them. The CDR3 sequence is 14 residues long. CDR3 sequence: CASSPEGRTVGYTF. DNA for the CDR3: TGTGCCAGCAGCCCGGAGGGGAGAACAGTCGGCTACACCTTC.

The chain employs TRBV11-2 and TRBJ1-2; a possible D gene is TRBD1 (6 bases). From germline, CDR1 is SGHAT and CDR2 FQNNGV. With 5 bases removed from V and 2 bases from J, the gap between germline ends came to 12 bases. The CDR3 has 14 residues. The CDR3, as DNA: TGTGCCAGCAGCCCGACGACAGGAAACTATGGCTACACCTTC. It translates to CASSPTTGNYGYTF.

This chain joins TRBV5-1 and TRBJ1-4; 7 positions agree with TRBD1. Germline CDR1 and CDR2: SGHRS and YFSETQ. V trimming: 2 bases; J trimming: 7 bases; junction bases outside the gene matches: 8. The CDR3 is 15 residues long. CDR3 DNA sequence: TGCGCCAGCAGCTTAGGCAGGGACAGAGGTGAAAAACTGTTTTTT. Protein sequence: CASSLGRDRGEKLFF.

This rearrangement joins TRBV12-3 or TRBV12-4 to TRBJ1-4, with 9 bases matching TRBD1. The CDR3 is made up of 13 amino acids. The trim removed 5 bases at V and 8 bases at J, leaving 3 bases unmatched. DNA of the CDR3: TGTGCCAGCAGTAGGACAGGGGACGAAAAACTGTTTTTT. Translation: CASSRTGDEKLFF.

This chain joins TRBV5-1 and TRBJ2-5, with 8 bases lining up with TRBD1. This CDR3 is 15 amino acids long. Germline CDR1 reads SGHRS; CDR2 reads YFSETQ. V lost 0 bases, J lost 4 bases, and 5 bases stayed unmatched. Here the CDR3 DNA reads TGCGCCAGCAGCTTGGGTCCCAGGGGGCTAGAGACCCAGTACTTC. Encoded protein: CASSLGPRGLETQYF.

This chain connects TRBV18 to TRBJ1-4; 7 positions agree with TRBD1. The V and J ends lost 4 bases and 8 bases, in that order; junction bases with no gene match: 4. In germline, CDR1 is KGHSH, CDR2 LQKENI. The CDR3 length is 13 residues. Here the CDR3 DNA reads TGTGCCAGCTCACTCGGGACAGCGGAAAAACTGTTTTTT. This gives the protein CASSLGTAEKLFF.